These T cell receptor beta chains were read from a single sample in a study of T-cell reconstitution after alpha-beta-depleted transplantation in children. Each CDR3 protein gets one entry after TCRdb re-called the PCR reads with MiXCR. The sample lists approximately 83,000 distinct CDR3 sequences, 7% to 10% occurring once. Sequenced material: PBMCs from the stem cell graft donor, taken from the stem cell graft. These receptors all come from a human donor who donated a stem cell graft to a child with congenital amegakaryocytic thrombocytopenia. Each CDR3 is given with its conserved first and last residue. D genes are given only for firm matches. Clone size appears in some rows only: once, few, many, or a class for an expanded clone.

J gene: TRBJ2-5; V gene: TRBV29-1; D gene: .; clone size: many; CDR3 protein: CSVVGGIQETQYF; CDR3 DNA: TGCAGCGTTGTTGGAGGAATTCAAGAGACCCAGTACTTC
J gene: TRBJ2-3; V gene: TRBV5-1; D gene: .; clone size: many; CDR3 protein: CASSNGGPPDTQYF; CDR3 DNA: TGCGCCAGCAGCAATGGGGGTCCCCCAGATACGCAGTATTTT
J gene: TRBJ2-1; V gene: TRBV15; D gene: .; clone size: many; CDR3 protein: CATSSKVNEQFF; CDR3 DNA: TGTGCCACCAGCAGCAAGGTGAATGAGCAGTTCTTC
J gene: TRBJ2-1; V gene: TRBV7-8; D gene: .; clone size: many; CDR3 protein: CASSLGPAYGNEQFF; CDR3 DNA: TGTGCCAGCAGCTTAGGCCCGGCCTATGGGAATGAGCAGTTCTTC
J gene: TRBJ1-1; V gene: TRBV5-1; D gene: .; clone size: many; CDR3 protein: CASSLDGMNTEAFF; CDR3 DNA: TGCGCCAGCAGCTTGGACGGAATGAACACTGAAGCTTTCTTT
J gene: TRBJ2-3; V gene: TRBV5-1; D gene: TRBD1; clone size: many; CDR3 protein: CASSLVDRSADTQYF; CDR3 DNA: TGCGCCAGCAGCTTGGTGGACAGGAGTGCAGATACGCAGTATTTT
J gene: TRBJ2-1; V gene: TRBV9; D gene: TRBD2; clone size: many; CDR3 protein: CASSVLASGTNNEQFF; CDR3 DNA: TGTGCCAGCAGCGTTCTGGCTAGCGGGACCAACAATGAGCAGTTCTTC
J gene: TRBJ2-5; V gene: TRBV3-1; D gene: TRBD2; clone size: .; CDR3 protein: CASSQILAAGSETQYF; CDR3 DNA: TGTGCCAGCAGCCAGATTCTAGCAGCGGGGTCGGAGACCCAGTACTTC
J gene: TRBJ2-1; V gene: TRBV7-9; D gene: TRBD2; clone size: many; CDR3 protein: CASSQGGRGYNEQFF; CDR3 DNA: TGTGCCAGCAGTCAGGGCGGGAGGGGATACAATGAGCAGTTCTTC
J gene: TRBJ2-3; V gene: TRBV5-1; D gene: TRBD2; clone size: many; CDR3 protein: CASSLVAGSTDTQYF; CDR3 DNA: TGCGCCAGCAGCTTGGTAGCGGGGAGCACAGATACGCAGTATTTT
J gene: TRBJ2-1; V gene: TRBV20-1; D gene: .; clone size: .; CDR3 protein: CSATIARGRALYNEQFF; CDR3 DNA: TGCAGTGCTACCATCGCGCGAGGCAGGGCTCTTTACAATGAGCAGTTCTTC
J gene: TRBJ2-5; V gene: TRBV27; D gene: TRBD2; clone size: many; CDR3 protein: CASSPSGLGETQYF; CDR3 DNA: TGTGCCAGCAGCCCTAGCGGCCTCGGAGAGACCCAGTACTTC
J gene: TRBJ1-2; V gene: TRBV11-2; D gene: TRBD1; clone size: .; CDR3 protein: CASSLGQGVMYGYTF; CDR3 DNA: TGTGCCAGCAGCCTGGGACAGGGGGTGATGTATGGCTACACCTTC
J gene: TRBJ2-3; V gene: TRBV5-1; D gene: .; clone size: many; CDR3 protein: CASSLRDFTDTQYF; CDR3 DNA: TGCGCCAGCAGCCTTCGGGACTTCACAGATACGCAGTATTTT
J gene: TRBJ1-6; V gene: TRBV20-1; D gene: .; clone size: .; CDR3 protein: CSARDHARVSNSPLHF; CDR3 DNA: TGCAGTGCTAGAGATCATGCCAGGGTCTCGAATTCACCCCTCCACTTT
J gene: TRBJ2-7; V gene: TRBV20-1; D gene: .; clone size: many; CDR3 protein: CSARLPEGVSEQYF; CDR3 DNA: TGCAGTGCTAGATTACCCGAGGGGGTCAGCGAGCAGTACTTC
J gene: TRBJ2-1; V gene: TRBV29-1; D gene: .; clone size: medium-sized; CDR3 protein: CSVVRGYNEQFF; CDR3 DNA: TGCAGCGTTGTGCGGGGTTACAATGAGCAGTTCTTC
J gene: TRBJ1-2; V gene: TRBV18; D gene: .; clone size: .; CDR3 protein: CASSPPTRDYGYTF; CDR3 DNA: TGTGCCAGCTCACCCCCAACACGAGACTATGGCTACACCTTC
J gene: TRBJ2-3; V gene: TRBV10-3; D gene: TRBD2; clone size: many; CDR3 protein: CAISESSGSYKRTDTQYF; CDR3 DNA: TGTGCCATCAGCGAGTCTAGCGGGAGTTATAAAAGGACAGATACGCAGTATTTT
J gene: TRBJ2-1; V gene: TRBV24-1; D gene: .; clone size: many; CDR3 protein: CATSPTGYNEQFF; CDR3 DNA: TGTGCCACCAGCCCGACAGGTTACAATGAGCAGTTCTTC
J gene: TRBJ2-2; V gene: TRBV5-1; D gene: .; clone size: many; CDR3 protein: CASSLDQNTGELFF; CDR3 DNA: TGCGCCAGCAGCTTGGACCAGAACACCGGGGAGCTGTTTTTT
J gene: TRBJ2-5; V gene: TRBV5-1; D gene: .; clone size: many; CDR3 protein: CASSLRVEETQYF; CDR3 DNA: TGCGCCAGCAGCCTCAGGGTTGAGGAGACCCAGTACTTC
J gene: TRBJ2-5; V gene: TRBV14; D gene: .; clone size: many; CDR3 protein: CASSSPRGQETQYF; CDR3 DNA: TGTGCCAGCAGTTCACCGAGGGGCCAAGAGACCCAGTACTTC